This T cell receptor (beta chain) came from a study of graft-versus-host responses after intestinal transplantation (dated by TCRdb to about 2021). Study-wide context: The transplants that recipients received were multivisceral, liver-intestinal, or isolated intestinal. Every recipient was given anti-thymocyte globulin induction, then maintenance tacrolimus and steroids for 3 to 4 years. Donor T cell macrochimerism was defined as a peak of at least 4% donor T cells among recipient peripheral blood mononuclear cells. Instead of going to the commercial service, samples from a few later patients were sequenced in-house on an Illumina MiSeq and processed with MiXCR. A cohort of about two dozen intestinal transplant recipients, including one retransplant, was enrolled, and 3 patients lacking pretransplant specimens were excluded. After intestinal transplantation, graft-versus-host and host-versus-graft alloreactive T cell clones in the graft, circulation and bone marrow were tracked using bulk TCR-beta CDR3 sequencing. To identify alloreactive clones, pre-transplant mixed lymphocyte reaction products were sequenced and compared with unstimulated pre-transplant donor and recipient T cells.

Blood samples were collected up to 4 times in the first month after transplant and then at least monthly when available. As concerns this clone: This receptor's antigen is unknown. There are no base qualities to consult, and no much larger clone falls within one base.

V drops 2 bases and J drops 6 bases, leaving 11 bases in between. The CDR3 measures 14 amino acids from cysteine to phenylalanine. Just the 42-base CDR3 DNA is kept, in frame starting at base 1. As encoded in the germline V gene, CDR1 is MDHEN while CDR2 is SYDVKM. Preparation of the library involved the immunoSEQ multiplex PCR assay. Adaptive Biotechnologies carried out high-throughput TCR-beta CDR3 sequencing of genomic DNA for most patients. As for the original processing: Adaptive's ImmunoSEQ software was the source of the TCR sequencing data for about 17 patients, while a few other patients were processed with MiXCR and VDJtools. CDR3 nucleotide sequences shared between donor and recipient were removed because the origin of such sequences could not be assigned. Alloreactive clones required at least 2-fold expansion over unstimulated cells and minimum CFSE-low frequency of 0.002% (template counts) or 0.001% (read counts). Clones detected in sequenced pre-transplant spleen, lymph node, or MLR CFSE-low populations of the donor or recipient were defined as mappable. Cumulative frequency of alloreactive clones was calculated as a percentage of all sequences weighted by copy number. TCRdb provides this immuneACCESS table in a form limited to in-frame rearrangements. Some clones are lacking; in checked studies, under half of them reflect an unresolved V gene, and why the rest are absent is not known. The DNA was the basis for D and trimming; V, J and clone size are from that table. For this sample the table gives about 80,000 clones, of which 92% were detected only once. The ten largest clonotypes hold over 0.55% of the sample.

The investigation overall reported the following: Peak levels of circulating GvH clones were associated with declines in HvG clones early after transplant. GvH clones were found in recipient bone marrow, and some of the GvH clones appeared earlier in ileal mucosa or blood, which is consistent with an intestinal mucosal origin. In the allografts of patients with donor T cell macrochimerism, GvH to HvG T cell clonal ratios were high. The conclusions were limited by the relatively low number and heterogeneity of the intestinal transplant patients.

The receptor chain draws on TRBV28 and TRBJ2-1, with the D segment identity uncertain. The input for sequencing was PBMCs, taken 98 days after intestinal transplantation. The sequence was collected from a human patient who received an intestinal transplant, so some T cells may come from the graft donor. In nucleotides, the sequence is TGTGCCAGCAGTTTACTCCAAACGGGCAATGAGCAGTTCTTC. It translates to CASSLLQTGNEQFF.